The clone carrying this TCR beta chain was seen more than once but under ten times. Its specificity is not known. Other nucleotide sequences from this sample produce the same CDR3. This specimen comes from a study of shared clonotypes between healthy human individuals. CDR3 length: 14 amino acids. CDR1 is SGHRS and CDR2 is YFSETQ in the germline V gene. V lost 0 bases, J lost 2 bases, and 6 bases lay in between. Recent vaccinations or acute infections were absent in the healthy HIV-negative adult donors. Study-level results: Few donors limited the genetic and exposure-history diversity represented.

The assay was immunoSEQ multiplex PCR, and TCRdb's table has in-frame clones only and misses some. This sample has some 2,500,000 clones, with under 95% found just once. This receptor was obtained from a man younger than 35 in good health. Some clones in this sample may be carry-over from other donors' samples. Source material: naive CD4+ T cells from PBMCs. Subset here: CD45RA+ positively selected. The gene calls are TRBV5-1 and TRBJ1-3; no reliable D call. The CDR3: CASSLGEAGNTIYF. The CDR3 DNA reads as TGCGCCAGCAGCTTGGGAGAAGCTGGAAACACCATATATTTT.